One T cell receptor (beta chain) is described in this entry. The antigen is unknown. These data originate in a study of blood T cells in healthy people across ages. Study-level results: Both naive CD4+ cell counts and diversity were greater in long-lived donors than in aged donors. A strong correlation was seen between TCR beta diversity and naive T cell percentage. PBMCs left unsorted prevented a conclusive naive versus antigen-experienced comparison.

Ten milliliters was the volume of peripheral blood drawn from each donor. Trimming cost V 1 base and J 2 bases; bases outside gene matches: 8. CDR1 SQVTM and CDR2 ANQGSEA come from the germline V gene. This CDR3 has 15 residues. Primers used in a second PCR of about 7 to 12 cycles were a sample-barcoded 5' primer and a J-beta primer mix. TCRdb reprocessed the 5' RACE reads via MiXCR and lists one record per CDR3 protein. The sample has 780,000 or so distinct CDR3 sequences; around three fifths are singletons. The sample consisted of blood. The TCR comes from a man in his forties in good health. This rearrangement joins TRBV29-1 to TRBJ2-7; TRBD1 agrees at 7 bases. The CDR3 region has the DNA TGCAGCGTTGAAGGAGCAAGGGACAGCACCTACGAGCAGTACTTC. This gives the protein CSVEGARDSTYEQYF.